Below, 15 T cell receptor beta chains from the same sample are listed, as sequenced in a study of human T cells and chemical hapten exposure. TCRdb re-called the RACE reads through MiXCR, storing one row per CDR3 protein. The table lists some 79,000 distinct CDR3 sequences, 8.5% to 12% of them singletons. Time point described: patch test 2, 6 weeks after DPC sensitization. Treatment defined: therapeutic diphenylcyclopropenone sensitization with weekly scalp DPC. This specimen was whole blood, taken in connection with sensitization to the hapten diphenylcyclopropenone (DPC). Source of these receptors: a woman aged 45-59 years with alopecia areata. Some clones in this sample may be carry-over from other donors' samples.

This clonotype was seen many times. The chain recombines TRBV29-1 with TRBJ2-1; no reliable D call. V was clipped by 2 bases and J by 6 bases, with 14 bases between them. This CDR3 contains 14 residues. Germline CDR1 and CDR2: SQVTM and ANQGSEA. The CDR3 is CSVEYGPRTNEQFF. As DNA, the CDR3 is TGCAGCGTTGAATACGGACCCAGGACCAATGAGCAGTTCTTC.

The chain recombines TRBV4-3 with TRBJ2-1; TRBD2 matches at 9 bases. With 6 bases clipped from V and 5 bases from J, the junction kept 5 bases outside the gene matches. The CDR3 runs 14 residues. The germline CDR1 and CDR2 sequences are LGHNA and YSLEER. The CDR3 loop reads CASRRLAEDNEQFF. The CDR3 nucleotides are TGCGCCAGCAGGCGACTAGCGGAAGACAATGAGCAGTTCTTC.

Many counts were recorded for this clonotype. The chain recombines TRBV27 with TRBJ1-5; no clear D. The germline gives CDR1 MNHEY, CDR2 SMNVEV (reference sequence). The V end lost 5 bases, the J end lost 0 bases, and 8 bases lay between the germline ends. This CDR3 has 14 amino acids. The CDR3 loop is CASSPTGSNQPQHF. Here the CDR3 DNA reads TGTGCCAGCAGTCCCACCGGTAGCAATCAGCCCCAGCATTTT.

The V gene is TRBV2, the J gene TRBJ2-2; tentative D call: TRBD1 (6 bases). CDR1 is SNHLY, CDR2 FYNNEI, per germline. Deletions cut 7 bases from V and 6 bases from J, with 6 bases between. CDR3 length: 11 amino acids. The CDR3 loop reads CASKGAGELFF. The CDR3 coding sequence is TGTGCCAGCAAGGGGGCCGGGGAGCTGTTTTTT. Full variable domain (remainder filled in from reference TRBV2 and TRBJ2-2): EPEVTQTPSHQVTQMGQEVILRCVPISNHLYFYWYRQILGQKVEFLVSFYNNEISEKSEIFDDQFSVERPDGSNFTLKIRSTKLEDSAMYFCASKGAGELFFGEGSRLTVL.

This clonotype was counted many times. This sequence joins TRBV6-1 and TRBJ2-3; 9 bases are shared with TRBD2. The CDR3 runs to 15 residues. Trimming removed 5 bases from V and 4 bases from J; junction bases left unmatched: 7. The germline CDR1 and CDR2 sequences are MNHNS and SASEGT. The CDR3 DNA is TGTGCCAGCAGTAGTAGCGGGAGTGGGGCAGATACGCAGTATTTT. This sequence encodes CASSSSGSGADTQYF.

This chain connects TRBV28 to TRBJ1-4, with 11 bases lining up with TRBD1. The CDR3 is 14 amino acids. The V segment lost 2 bases and the J segment 7 bases; nucleotides outside the gene matches: 0. Germline CDR1 and CDR2: MDHEN and SYDVKM. CDR3 protein: CASSLGQGAEKLFF. CDR3 bases: TGTGCCAGCAGTTTAGGACAGGGGGCTGAAAAACTGTTTTTT.

This clonotype was seen ten or more times. This sequence joins TRBV7-6 and TRBJ2-2, with D maybe TRBD1 (6 bases). Germline V gene sequence: CDR1 SGHVS, CDR2 FNYEAQ. The length of the CDR3 is 14 residues. Trimming shortened V by 0 bases and J by 4 bases, and 6 bases separated the two germline ends. CDR3 amino acids: CASSLAGGTGELFF. CDR3 nucleotides: TGTGCCAGCAGCTTAGCAGGGGGCACCGGGGAGCTGTTTTTT.

This clonotype has only a few counts. The chain recombines TRBV18 with TRBJ1-5; the D is unclear. From germline, CDR1 is KGHSH and CDR2 LQKENI. Trimming left V 2 bases short and J 2 bases short, with 10 bases between. This CDR3 contains 15 residues. The CDR3 region has the DNA TGTGCCAGCTCACCATCAACACTACGCAATCAGCCCCAGCATTTT. This encodes CASSPSTLRNQPQHF.

This clonotype was recorded many times. This chain links TRBV27 with TRBJ1-6, with D uncertain. The length of the CDR3 is 17 residues. Germline-derived CDR1 and CDR2 are MNHEY and SMNVEV (reference sequence). Trimming took off 10 bases at V and 6 bases at J, with 25 bases between the two ends. The CDR3 sequence is CATSEGRYGGFNSPLHF. In DNA form, the CDR3 reads TGTGCCACCTCGGAGGGCCGATACGGCGGTTTTAATTCACCCCTCCACTTT.

CDR3 amino acids: CASSLAVQGAQNEQFF. CDR3 bases: TGTGCCAGCTCTCTAGCGGTACAAGGGGCCCAAAATGAGCAGTTCTTC. This chain joins TRBV27 and TRBJ2-1; 7 bases fit TRBD2. Germline V gene lookup returns CDR1 MNHEY and CDR2 SMNVEV (reference sequence). The CDR3 totals 16 residues. V was clipped by 8 bases and J by 7 bases; unmatched bases: 17.

This clonotype occurred a few times. V is TRBV6-5 and J is TRBJ2-7; 10 bases line up with TRBD1. Germline loops: CDR1 MNHEY, CDR2 SVGAGI. This CDR3 comprises 14 residues. Trimming took 7 bases from V and 2 from J; bases not matched to a gene: 5. The CDR3: CASTIGQGAYEQYF. CDR3 nucleotides: TGTGCCAGCACTATCGGACAGGGGGCCTACGAGCAGTACTTC.

This clonotype was seen at least ten times. The chain combines TRBV12-3 or TRBV12-4 with TRBJ1-4; D gene ambiguous. Trimming shortened V by 3 bases and J by 0 bases, and 8 bases separated the two germline ends. The CDR3 spans 15 residues. The CDR3 coding sequence is TGTGCCAGCAGTTTTGTGGGTGCAACTAATGAAAAACTGTTTTTT. It translates to CASSFVGATNEKLFF.

This clonotype was recorded a few times. Germline and junction disagree at one end, which may indicate a read error. The V and J genes are TRBV10-2 and TRBJ2-7; unclear D gene. Germline V gene lookup returns CDR1 WSHSY and CDR2 SAAADI. The CDR3 consists of 12 residues. Here the CDR3 DNA reads TGCGCCAGCAGTGACAGCGCACCTCTACCTTCCTTC. Translation: CASSDSAPLPSF.

As regards this clonotype: Just one base apart from a much larger clone, this may be a read error. V usage is TRBV6-2 or TRBV6-3 and J usage is TRBJ2-1; 8 bases fit TRBD2. Trimming took 6 bases from V and 8 from J; bases not matched to a gene: 6. CDR3 length: 13 residues. Germline lookup yields CDR1 MNHEY and CDR2 SVGEGT. The CDR3 DNA reads as TGTGCCAGCAGGGAAGCGGGAGTCGATGAGCAGTTCTTC. Translated, it gives CASREAGVDEQFF.

This clonotype was picked up a small number of times. This chain links TRBV2 with TRBJ2-3; 9 bases fit TRBD2. V trimming: 7 bases; J trimming: 1 base; junction bases outside the gene matches: 6. The CDR3 totals 15 residues. From germline, CDR1 is SNHLY and CDR2 FYNNEI. The CDR3 nucleotides are TGTGCCAGCATTATAGCGGGAGTCGGCACAGATACGCAGTATTTT. Amino acids: CASIIAGVGTDTQYF.